One sample yielded the 10 T cell receptor beta chains listed below, sequenced in a study of OX40 agonist ivuxolimab in advanced cancers. Here immunoSEQ multiplex PCR was the method, and the copy in TCRdb shows in-frame clones only, minus some. The sample has more than 45,000 clones, less than 90% seen once; the top ten hold 3.1%. Sequences were derived from CD4+ or CD8+ T cells sorted from blood, sampled in a trial of the OX40 agonist ivuxolimab. The origin of the receptors is an adult with an advanced solid tumor such as melanoma, head and neck, liver or kidney cancer.

This clone was counted a few times. The CDR3 spells CAISQGARGGRSYNSPLHF. As DNA, the CDR3 is TGTGCCATCAGCCAGGGGGCGCGAGGAGGTCGGTCCTATAATTCACCCCTCCACTTT. The genes are TRBV10-3 and TRBJ1-6; 8 bases are shared with TRBD1. The CDR3 is made up of 19 amino acids. Germline CDR1 ENHRY, CDR2 SYGVKD. Trimming at V came to 6 bases and at J to 1 base, leaving 14 bases not matched to a gene.

The gene calls are TRBV28 and TRBJ2-1; 7 bases align to TRBD2. The germline V gene encodes CDR1 MDHEN and CDR2 SYDVKM. The CDR3 sequence is 14 residues long. V lost 7 bases and J lost 0; bases outside the gene matches: 3. The CDR3 spells CASKAGDSYNEQFF. Here the CDR3 DNA reads TGTGCCAGCAAGGCGGGGGACTCCTACAATGAGCAGTTCTTC.

The gene calls are TRBV19 and TRBJ2-1; 7 bases line up with TRBD2. This CDR3 is 16 amino acids long. V was pared by 5 bases and J by 2 bases, with 9 bases of the junction left unmatched. Germline V gene lookup returns CDR1 LNHDA and CDR2 SQIVND (reference sequence). The DNA for the CDR3 is TGTGCCAGTAGTCTCAAAGCGGGGTCAACCTACAATGAGCAGTTCTTC. It is translated as CASSLKAGSTYNEQFF.

The chain joins TRBV4-3 to TRBJ2-3; 7 bases are a match to TRBD2. V was clipped by 0 bases and J by 5 bases; unmatched bases: 11. Germline V lookup: CDR1 LGHNA, CDR2 YSLEER. The CDR3 loop spans 17 amino acids. The CDR3 spells CASSQDFTSDGRDTQYF. The CDR3 DNA reads as TGCGCCAGCAGCCAAGACTTCACTAGCGATGGTAGAGATACGCAGTATTTT.

The count of this clone is one. V is TRBV30 and J is TRBJ1-5; 10 positions match TRBD1. Germline assignment: CDR1 GTSNPN and CDR2 SVGIG (reference sequence). The length of the CDR3 is 13 residues. Trimming cost V 8 bases and J 3 bases; bases outside gene matches: 4. The CDR3 DNA reads TGTGCCCGGGGGACAGGGGACAATCAGCCCCAGCATTTT. Its protein is CARGTGDNQPQHF.

This chain joins TRBV18 and TRBJ1-5, with D perhaps matching TRBD1 (5 bases). The CDR3 spans 16 residues. Germline assignment: CDR1 KGHSH and CDR2 LQKENI. V dropped 6 bases and J dropped 0 bases, with 15 bases sitting between them. The CDR3 loop is CASSKAGGDSNQPQHF. The CDR3 DNA reads TGTGCCAGCTCCAAGGCGGGGGGGGATAGCAATCAGCCCCAGCATTTT.

This clone came up once. The rearrangement joins TRBV7-9 to TRBJ1-1; D is uncertain. CDR3 size: 8 residues. Trimming removed 6 bases from V and 7 bases from J, with 0 bases in between. Germline loops: CDR1 SEHNR, CDR2 FQNEAQ (reference sequence). CDR3 sequence (DNA): TGTGCCAGCAGTGAAGCTTTCTTT. It encodes CASSEAFF. Based on the CDR3 plus reference TRBV7-9 and TRBJ1-1, the full variable domain is DTGVSQNPRHKITKRGQNVTFRCDPISEHNRLYWYRQTLGQGPEFLTYFQNEAQLEKSRLLSDRFSAERPKGSFSTLEIQRTEQGDSAMYLCASSEAFFGQGTRLTVV.

The DNA of the CDR3 is TGTGCCAGCGGAAGGACAGAAAGGACCGGGGAGCTGTTTTTT. Translating it yields CASGRTERTGELFF. The chain carries TRBV2 and TRBJ2-2; TRBD1 might be the D (6 bases). Trimming stripped 8 bases from V and 5 bases from J, with 15 bases between. The CDR3 loop spans 14 amino acids. CDR1 is SNHLY and CDR2 is FYNNEI in the germline V gene.

The gene calls are TRBV5-4 and TRBJ2-7; 9 positions match TRBD1. CDR3 length: 13 residues. J gave up 4 bases and V 4 bases, and 3 bases lay outside the gene matches. Germline V gene lookup returns CDR1 SGHNT and CDR2 YYREEE (reference sequence). DNA of the CDR3: TGTGCCAGCAGCCGGGGACAGGGATACGAGCAGTACTTC. It translates to CASSRGQGYEQYF.

V and J are TRBV5-1 and TRBJ1-3, with D unclear. The CDR3 runs to 15 residues. V shed 1 base and J shed 4 bases, with 12 bases lying between them. Germline V lookup: CDR1 SGHRS, CDR2 YFSETQ. Here the CDR3 DNA reads TGCGCCAGCAGCTTGACACCAGGTCCCGGAAACACCATATATTTT. Amino acid sequence: CASSLTPGPGNTIYF. The complete variable domain, with remaining parts taken from reference TRBV5-1 and TRBJ1-3, reads KAGVTQTPRYLIKTRGQQVTLSCSPISGHRSVSWYQQTPGQGLQFLFEYFSETQRNKGNFPGRFSGRQFSNSRSEMNVSTLELGDSALYLCASSLTPGPGNTIYFGEGSWLTVV.